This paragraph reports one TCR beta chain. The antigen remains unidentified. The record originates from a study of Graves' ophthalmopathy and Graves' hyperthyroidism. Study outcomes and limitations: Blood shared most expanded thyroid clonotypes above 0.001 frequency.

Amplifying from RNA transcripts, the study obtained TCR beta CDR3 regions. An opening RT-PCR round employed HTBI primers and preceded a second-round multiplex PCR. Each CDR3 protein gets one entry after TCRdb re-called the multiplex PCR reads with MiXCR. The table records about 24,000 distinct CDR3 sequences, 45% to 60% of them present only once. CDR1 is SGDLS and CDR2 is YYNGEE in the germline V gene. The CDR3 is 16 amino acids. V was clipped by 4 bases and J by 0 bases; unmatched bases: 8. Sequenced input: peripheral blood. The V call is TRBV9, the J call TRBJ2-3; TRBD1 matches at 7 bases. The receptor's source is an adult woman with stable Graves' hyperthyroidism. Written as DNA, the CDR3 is TGTGCCAGCAGCCCATCGACAGGGTCTAGCACAGATACGCAGTATTTT. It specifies CASSPSTGSSTDTQYF.